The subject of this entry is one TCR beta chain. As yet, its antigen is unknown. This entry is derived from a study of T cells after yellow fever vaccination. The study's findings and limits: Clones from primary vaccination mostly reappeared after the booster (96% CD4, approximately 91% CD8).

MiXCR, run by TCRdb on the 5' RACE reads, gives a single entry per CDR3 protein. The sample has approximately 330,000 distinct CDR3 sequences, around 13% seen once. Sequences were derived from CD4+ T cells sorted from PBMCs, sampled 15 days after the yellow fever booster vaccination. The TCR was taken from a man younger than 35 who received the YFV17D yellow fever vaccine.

CDR3 protein: CASGRNNSPLHF. The CDR3 nucleotides read TGTGCCAGCGGCCGGAATAATTCACCCCTCCACTTT. The chain recombines TRBV5-6 with TRBJ1-6; D gene ambiguous. The CDR3 length is 12 residues. The V end lost 7 bases, the J end lost 5 bases, and 7 bases lay between the germline ends. Germline V gene lookup returns CDR1 SGHDT and CDR2 YYEEEE.